The clone carrying this T cell receptor (beta chain) was observed a handful of times. There are 16 residues in the CDR3. Germline V gives CDR1 SGHVS, CDR2 FQNEAQ. V lost 6 bases and J lost 4, with 21 bases in between. This specimen belongs to a study of T cell repertoires in cytomegalovirus infection. TCRdb processed the reads anew with MiXCR; each CDR3 protein has one entry. The data contain around 630,000 distinct CDR3 sequences, around 24% of them singletons. This rearrangement joins TRBV7-8 to TRBJ1-1; D is unclear. The specimen sequenced was CD8+ T cells from PBMCs. The source is a human donor in good health (CMV status not recorded). Some clones in this sample may be carry-over from other donors' samples. CDR3 DNA sequence: TGTGCCAGCAGTTTACCCTTGGGGTGGTCTCCCACTGAAGCTTTCTTT. Encoded protein: CASSLPLGWSPTEAFF.